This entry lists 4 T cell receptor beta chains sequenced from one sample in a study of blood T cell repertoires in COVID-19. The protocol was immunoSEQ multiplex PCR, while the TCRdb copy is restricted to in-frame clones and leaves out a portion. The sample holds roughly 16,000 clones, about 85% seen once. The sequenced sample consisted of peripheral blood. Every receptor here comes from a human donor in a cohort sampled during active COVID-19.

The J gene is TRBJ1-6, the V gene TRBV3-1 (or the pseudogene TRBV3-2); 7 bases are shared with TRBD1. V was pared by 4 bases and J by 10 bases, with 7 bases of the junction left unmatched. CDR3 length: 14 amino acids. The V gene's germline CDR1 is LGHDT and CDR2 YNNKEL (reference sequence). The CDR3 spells CASSLGQAGSPLHF. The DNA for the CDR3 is TGTGCCAGCAGCCTTGGACAGGCTGGGTCACCCCTCCACTTT.

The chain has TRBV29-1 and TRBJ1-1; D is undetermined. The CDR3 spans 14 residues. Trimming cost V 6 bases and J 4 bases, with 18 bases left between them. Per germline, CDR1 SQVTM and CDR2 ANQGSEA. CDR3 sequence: CSVLRRTEGTEAFF. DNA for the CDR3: TGCAGCGTCCTTCGGAGGACCGAAGGCACTGAAGCTTTCTTT.

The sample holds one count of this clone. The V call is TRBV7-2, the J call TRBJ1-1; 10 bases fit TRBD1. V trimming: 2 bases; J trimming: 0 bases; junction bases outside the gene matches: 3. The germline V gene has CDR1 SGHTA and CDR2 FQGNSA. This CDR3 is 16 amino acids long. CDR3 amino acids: CASSLRQGAVNTEAFF. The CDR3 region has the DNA TGTGCCAGCAGCTTACGACAGGGGGCAGTGAACACTGAAGCTTTCTTT.

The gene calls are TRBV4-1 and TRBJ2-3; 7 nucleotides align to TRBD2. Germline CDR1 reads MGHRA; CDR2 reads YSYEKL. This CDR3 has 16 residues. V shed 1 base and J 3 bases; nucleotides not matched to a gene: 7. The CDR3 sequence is CASSQGGGERTDTQYF. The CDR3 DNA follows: TGCGCCAGCAGCCAAGGCGGGGGAGAAAGGACAGATACGCAGTATTTT.